This T cell receptor beta chain stems from a study of T cell repertoires in cytomegalovirus infection (dated 2019 in TCRdb). Notes on the research overall: Because public TCR beta signatures pointed to carriage of CMV infection together with the matching HLA type, the HLA type of each donor mattered for the analysis. General study outcomes and caveats: The ex vivo response was dominated by HLA-C-restricted CMV-specific TCR beta clonotypes, which also provided the single most frequent clonotype in two of eight donors. In both this cohort and an independent roughly 400-donor cohort, the cumulative frequency of public TCR beta family members distinguished carriers of CMV infection plus the relevant HLA type.

V and J lose 11 bases and 4 bases, and a span of 15 bases separates them. As encoded in the germline V gene (reference sequence), CDR1 is MNHEY while CDR2 is SMNVEV. There are 12 amino acids in the CDR3, from cysteine to phenylalanine inclusive. Only the CDR3 portion is preserved as DNA: 36 bases, with reading frame beginning at the first base. This clonotype occurred many times. Its antigen remains unidentified. Within one base of it there is no much larger clone, and no base qualities were kept. Sequencing instrument: Illumina HiSeq 1500. TCRdb ran its own pipeline on the public reads, namely fastp trimming at Q25 and MiXCR clone calling, and kept in-frame beta chains. Rows matching on CDR3 protein sequence are summarized as one entry with the most common DNA and genes. Here the sample has fewer than 550,000 distinct CDR3 sequences; approximately 15% occur a single time. The ten largest account for 20% to 30% of the sample.

The chain is assembled from TRBV27 and TRBJ2-7; perhaps TRBD2 is the D gene, with 6 bases matching. The sequence was obtained from a human donor in good health (CMV status not recorded). Some clones in this sample may be carry-over from other donors' samples. The sample comprised CD8+ T cells from PBMCs. The DNA is as follows: TGTGCCTCCCGGCGGGGCGGGTACGAGCAGTACTTC. Protein translation: CASRRGGYEQYF.